Presented here are 16 T cell receptor beta chains from one specimen sequenced in a study of shared clonotypes between healthy human individuals. Assay used: immunoSEQ multiplex PCR; TCRdb lists only in-frame clones, some missing. The sample holds about 2.2 million clones, 93% seen once. CD45RO negativity and positive selection for CCR7 defined naive CD8 cells, a population that excluded terminally differentiated effector memory CD45RA+ cells. The specimen was naive CD8+ T cells from PBMCs. The receptors derive from a man aged 18 to 35 in good health. Some clones in this sample may be carry-over from other donors' samples.

This sequence joins TRBV18 and TRBJ2-2, with D perhaps assigned TRBD1 or TRBD2 (5 bases each). CDR3 length: 18 amino acids. Trimming removed 0 bases at V and 9 bases at J, with 23 bases between. Germline V gene data show CDR1 as KGHSH and CDR2 as LQKENI. The CDR3: CASSPPFGGPTGDRELFF. Here the CDR3 DNA reads TGTGCCAGCTCACCACCTTTCGGCGGCCCCACCGGGGACCGGGAGCTGTTTTTT. The whole variable domain, remainder taken from reference TRBV18 and TRBJ2-2, is NAGVMQNPRHLVRRRGQEARLRCSPMKGHSHVYWYRQLPEEGLKFMVYLQKENIIDESGMPKERFSAEFPKEGPSILRIQQVVRGDSAAYFCASSPPFGGPTGDRELFFGEGSRLTVL.

This sequence joins TRBV18 and TRBJ2-7; TRBD2 might be the D (7 bases). V gave up 3 bases and J gave up 3 bases, with 15 bases separating them. Germline V CDR1 and CDR2: KGHSH, LQKENI. The CDR3 length is 15 residues. This CDR3 is CASSPSEAGHYEQYF. CDR3 DNA sequence: TGTGCCAGCTCACCTTCGGAAGCGGGACACTACGAGCAGTACTTC.

This chain links TRBV2 with TRBJ2-3, with 8 bases lining up with TRBD2. The CDR3 runs 15 residues. The trim removed 4 bases at V and 2 bases at J, leaving 5 bases unmatched. CDR1 and CDR2 (germline): SNHLY, FYNNEI. CDR3 protein: CASSGVAGSTDTQYF. Written as DNA, the CDR3 is TGTGCCAGCAGTGGAGTAGCGGGATCCACAGATACGCAGTATTTT.

CDR3 sequence (DNA): TGCGCCAGCAGCCCCCGGACAGGGGGCGTGGGGGAGACCCAGTACTTC. Its translation: CASSPRTGGVGETQYF. The V gene is TRBV4-1, the J gene TRBJ2-5; 11 bases are shared with TRBD1. The CDR3 is 16 amino acids. Per germline, CDR1 MGHRA and CDR2 YSYEKL. Losses at the gene ends were 4 bases for V and 5 bases for J; bases not matched to a gene: 9.

The V call is TRBV9, the J call TRBJ2-1; D is unclear. V gave up 3 bases and J gave up 0 bases, with 7 bases separating them. This CDR3 spans 14 amino acids. Germline loops: CDR1 SGDLS, CDR2 YYNGEE. DNA for the CDR3: TGTGCCAGCAGCGCTATTAGCTCCTACAATGAGCAGTTCTTC. It encodes CASSAISSYNEQFF.

This chain uses TRBV21-1 with TRBJ1-5. TRBV21-1 is a recognized pseudogene. The CDR3 sequence is 15 residues long. CDR3 sequence reads: CASSKARVILQPQHF. As DNA, the CDR3 is TGTGCCAGCAGCAAAGCGAGGGTAATACTCCAGCCCCAGCATTTT.

The chain recombines TRBV5-4 with TRBJ2-7, with D maybe TRBD2 (6 bases). V was pared by 4 bases and J by 2 bases, with 25 bases between. The CDR3 contains 18 residues. Germline V gives CDR1 SGHNT, CDR2 YYREEE (reference sequence). The CDR3 DNA reads TGTGCCAGCAGCATTCACGAAACCCATTTGACTAGTCCCTACGAGCAGTACTTC. Translation gives CASSIHETHLTSPYEQYF.

In this sample, this clone turned up once. The chain couples TRBV5-4 to TRBJ2-2; tentatively, D is TRBD2 (5 bases). Trimming removed 3 bases at V and 1 base at J, with 16 bases between. This CDR3 is 17 amino acids long. Germline assignment: CDR1 SGHNT and CDR2 YYREEE (reference sequence). CDR3 loop: CASSSIIGLLNTGELFF. CDR3 sequence (DNA): TGTGCCAGCAGCTCAATAATCGGACTCCTGAACACCGGGGAGCTGTTTTTT.

This clone has only one observation. The chain is built from TRBV19 and TRBJ2-5, with 8 bases matching TRBD1. CDR1 LNHDA and CDR2 SQIVND come from the germline V gene (reference sequence). The CDR3 spans 15 residues. V gave up 3 bases and J gave up 2 bases; unmatched junction bases: 5. In DNA, the CDR3 is TGTGCCAGTAGTATGGCGGACAGGGCACAAGAGACCCAGTACTTC. It yields the protein CASSMADRAQETQYF.

The chain recombines TRBV10-3 with TRBJ1-5; D unclear. CDR3 length: 14 amino acids. Germline V lookup: CDR1 ENHRY, CDR2 SYGVKD. Trimming pared 2 bases from V and 2 bases from J, leaving 7 bases between. The CDR3 region has the DNA TGTGCCATCAGTGAGGGGGTGGGCAATCAGCCCCAGCATTTT. It is translated as CAISEGVGNQPQHF.

The chain links TRBV21-1 to TRBJ1-3; TRBD1 reflects the table's D call only, with no check against the DNA. TRBV21-1 is noted as a pseudogene. The CDR3 has 12 residues. The CDR3 spells CAVQQGPNTIYF. DNA for the CDR3: TGTGCCGTCCAACAGGGTCCAAACACCATATATTTT.

The J gene is TRBJ1-2, the V gene TRBV5-6, with D unresolved. The CDR3 sequence is 15 residues long. CDR1 and CDR2 (germline): SGHDT, YYEEEE. With 1 base removed from V and 4 bases from J, the gap between germline ends came to 14 bases. This CDR3 reads CASSLYEGSLYGYTF. CDR3 DNA sequence: TGTGCCAGCAGCTTGTATGAAGGGAGTCTCTATGGCTACACCTTC.

This chain uses TRBV13 with TRBJ2-6; perhaps TRBD2 as D (7 bases). Trimming removed 0 bases from V and 1 base from J, with 16 bases in between. The germline V gene has CDR1 PRHDT and CDR2 FYEKMQ (reference sequence). CDR3 length: 19 amino acids. CDR3 amino acids: CASSLGRGASGSGANVLTF. DNA of the CDR3: TGTGCCAGCAGCTTAGGCCGGGGGGCTAGTGGGTCTGGGGCCAACGTCCTGACTTTC.

The gene calls are TRBV7-2 and TRBJ2-3, with 7 bases aligning to TRBD2. CDR3 size: 16 residues. The germline V gene has CDR1 SGHTA and CDR2 FQGNSA. With 1 base clipped from V and 7 bases from J, the junction kept 11 bases outside the gene matches. The DNA of the CDR3 is TGTGCCAGCAGCTTAGTGTCGCTAGCGGTCAAAAATACGCAGTATTTT. This translates into CASSLVSLAVKNTQYF.

The rearrangement joins TRBV4-1 to TRBJ2-7; 7 bases map to TRBD2. CDR1 MGHRA and CDR2 YSYEKL come from the germline V gene. CDR3 length: 15 residues. The V gene end was trimmed by 0 bases and the J gene end by 3 bases; junction bases not matched to a gene: 5. CDR3 region: CASSQETSESYEQYF. CDR3 DNA sequence: TGCGCCAGCAGCCAAGAAACTAGCGAGAGCTACGAGCAGTACTTC.

The chain is built from TRBV7-9 and TRBJ1-2; TRBD1 agrees at 11 bases. The V and J ends lost 6 bases and 4 bases, in that order; junction bases with no gene match: 16. Germline CDR1 reads SEHNR; CDR2 reads FQNEAQ (reference sequence). This CDR3 spans 18 amino acids. CDR3: CASSYPSGTGGIFYGYTF. The CDR3 coding sequence is TGTGCCAGCAGTTACCCAAGCGGGACAGGGGGAATCTTCTATGGCTACACCTTC.